This T cell receptor beta chain was captured by sequencing in a study of blood T cell repertoires in COVID-19. Study information: Both acute and convalescent COVID-19 samples were obtained from the United States, Italy and Spain.

The CDR3 is 15 residues long. J lost 7 bases, V lost 3 bases, and 4 bases had no gene match. CDR1 SGHTA and CDR2 FQGNSA come from the germline V gene. Sequenced by immunoSEQ multiplex PCR; TCRdb stores in-frame clones only, minus some. The sample includes some 200,000 clones, roughly nine tenths of them seen just once. The J gene is TRBJ2-2, the V gene TRBV7-2; 11 bases match TRBD2. The sequence was obtained from a man between 65 and 80 years old with acute or convalescent COVID-19. The sequenced material came from peripheral blood. The CDR3 region is CASSLGLAEGGELFF. The CDR3 DNA follows: TGTGCCAGCAGCTTGGGACTAGCGGAGGGCGGGGAGCTGTTTTTT.